Listed here is a single T cell receptor (beta chain). Its target antigen remains unknown. Via the germline V gene (reference sequence), CDR1 is SEHNR and CDR2 FQNEAQ. Relative to germline, V is missing 3 bases and J is missing 0 bases, with 4 bases of the junction outside any gene match. The CDR3 spans 16 residues, from the cysteine through the phenylalanine. CDR3 DNA only is kept here, 48 bases in frame from base 1. This sample stems from a study of cytomegalovirus exposure and HLA in healthy donors (dated by TCRdb to the late 2010s). For context, the study as a whole: According to an earlier analysis of several hundred of the donors, roughly 180 million T cells yielded roughly 110 million unique TCR beta sequences and 276 Gb of sequence data. In a later analysis, previously published TCR beta repertoires from hundreds of donors were re-analyzed and high-resolution HLA genotyping was added so that TCR occurrence patterns could be studied. Approximately 310 gigabases of sequencing data and approximately 85 million unique TCR sequences were included in an early release covering about 700 HLA-typed donors. To predict cytomegalovirus infection status, the study brought together high-throughput TCR immunosequencing, statistical association of individual TCRs with disease status, and machine learning. Donor age, sex, ethnicity and CMV serostatus were compiled alongside the repertoire data. Typing coverage differed by locus: A, B, C, DRB1 and DQB1 were typed in roughly 620-630 donors, DQA1 in 500 to 550, DPA1 in 606, and DPB1 in around 490. Of the roughly 430 genotyped donors, 81% fell in the genetic ancestry cluster associated with self-reported Caucasian donors. In an earlier analysis of about 590 of the donors, high-throughput TCR beta sequencing was used to judge whether each TCR beta V gene segment behaved as functional or pseudogenic. Roughly 5 DR-DQ haplotypes were handled as single units for association and clustering, since linkage in the cohort was strong. In the later analysis, no new phenotypic data were used to find candidate immune exposures; instead, reliance was placed on TCR beta sequences and their occurrence across donors. In a later genetic analysis, genome-wide SNP genotypes for about 55% of the roughly 670 donors were used, and that subset was treated as a discovery cohort. In addition to the first cohort of approximately 670 subjects, a separate validation cohort of 120 different subjects was used. Across some 400 genotyped donors of the cohort, an average of approximately 240,000 unique TCR beta nucleotide sequences per donor were sequenced, and roughly a sixth of those sequences were non-productive. HLA typing covered class I and class II loci at four-digit resolution. Every discovery cohort repertoire had been produced on one sequencing platform. The T cell repertoires of some 700 subjects were profiled by immunosequencing and related to cytomegalovirus serostatus. The aim of the study was to test whether cataloging public T cell receptors could identify signatures of past pathogen exposure.

The method was the immunoSEQ multiplex PCR assay. A mixture of 60 forward primers for TCR Vbeta segments and 13 reverse primers for TCR Jbeta segments was used in the multiplex PCR. A multiplex PCR assay on genomic DNA amplified the CDR3 region of rearranged TCR beta genes. On the Illumina HiSeq System, the amplified TCR beta libraries were sequenced as 87-base-pair reads. As for the authors' bioinformatics: Across the 500 to 850 repertoires, a later analysis counted roughly 77 million unique TCR beta chains, roughly 11 million of which were shared by at least two donors. To remove PCR and sequencing errors, raw reads were error-corrected and collapsed into unique sequences using a nearest-neighbor algorithm that merged closely related sequences. V, D and J gene segments were assigned by aligning CDR3 sequences to IMGT reference sequences. Each retained sequence needed at least a six-nucleotide match to both a V gene segment and a J gene segment. A rearrangement counted as productive if the CDR3 had no stop codons and remained in frame with V and J, and every other rearrangement counted as non-productive. Following IMGT convention, CDR3 was defined as the stretch from the second conserved V-encoded cysteine to the conserved J-encoded phenylalanine. Sequences without an unambiguous match to a single V gene segment were excluded from the earlier analysis of about 630 of the donors. In an earlier analysis of several hundred of the donors, V segments were called functional above 56.7% productive rearrangements and were called segregating when the between-donor standard deviation exceeded 5%. To diagnose cytomegalovirus status from the catalog of TCR beta chain sequences, a statistical classification framework was built. In a later analysis, V and J genes were assigned by comparing TCR nucleotide sequences against IMGT/GENE-DB human TR gene sequences. The TCRdist pipeline was used in a later analysis to assign CDR3 sequences and most-parsimonious VDJ recombination scenarios. In a later analysis, each TCR beta chain was defined by its CDR3 amino acid sequence together with its V-gene family, and reads without a unique V-gene family were excluded. In a later analysis, 500 to 700 highly shared, low-generation-probability nucleotide sequences were removed to address suspected cross-contamination and a sequencing artifact. For each public chain, a later analysis derived a clonal expansion index from normalized ranks of inferred template counts within each repertoire. Generation probabilities in a later analysis came from a VDJ recombination model fitted to out-of-frame rearrangements, and those results were checked against IGoR. In a later analysis, hypergeometric tests were used to score TCR-TCR, TCR-HLA and TCR-CMV co-occurrence, with a repertoire-size bias correction applied to TCR pairs. A later analysis estimated false discovery rates by permuting HLA or CMV assignments 20 times. A later analysis grouped co-occurring TCRs with DBSCAN, adding TCRdist sequence similarity when clustering within HLA-allele-positive subsets. Repertoires with fewer than 30,000 or more than 120,000 public chains were left out of co-occurrence clustering, as were a few repertoires with anomalous nucleotide sharing. TCRdb took over this immuneACCESS table, retaining in-frame rearrangements with V and J assigned. Such tables are incomplete; in checked studies, under half of the missing clones stem from an unresolved V gene, and the remainder is unexplained. D and trimming were read from the DNA, whereas the V and J calls and clone size are those reported in that table. This specimen's table enumerates roughly 53,000 clones. About 2.5% of the sample lies in the top ten.

The cohort consisted of some 670 healthy bone marrow donors. Cohort members were all nominally healthy when sampled, although unrecorded immune exposures were likely present. The donor tested CMV seronegative and was one of the 352 seronegative cohort members. A peripheral blood sample was provided by each donor, and peripheral blood mononuclear cells were used for TCR beta sequencing. The Qiagen DNeasy Blood Extraction Kit was used to extract genomic DNA from the blood cell samples. Beyond this particular receptor, the publication reports: Cytomegalovirus status was reported to be diagnosed by the classifier with high specificity and sensitivity in both the original and validation cohorts. Only TCR beta chains were sequenced in this cohort, and the absence of alpha or paired-chain data limited detectable features. V-gene and J-gene trimming of TCR beta chains was associated with a missense DCLRE1C variant in a later genetic analysis, and the association was replicated in an independent cohort. Assigning TCR associations to individual alleles was difficult when HLA alleles, especially DR and DQ, strongly co-occurred. In a later analysis, the rate of TCR association differed among HLA loci, with DRB1 alleles having the most associated TCRs and HLA-C alleles having the fewest. A total of 150 or so TCR beta chains were listed by the study as associated with cytomegalovirus. Several of the top co-occurrence clusters appeared to be linked to parvovirus B19, influenza, CMV and Epstein-Barr virus, according to a later analysis. Sequencing depth was assumed to be roughly uniform across donors in the presence/absence analyses, though that assumption may not hold. Most TCR sequences were seen in very few donors, while some public TCRs were found in many individuals. Because some donors lacked HLA typing at each locus, the association tests relied only on the typed subset. A further reported finding was that TCR beta sequences accurately predicted the HLA-A and HLA-B alleles for most subjects in the first cohort. In a later analysis, HLA-associated TCR beta chains were found to be more clonally expanded and to have lower generation probabilities than equally common non-associated chains. A few of the identified cytomegalovirus-associated TCR beta chains were confirmed in vitro to be specific for cytomegalovirus antigens. Broadly in line with IMGT annotations, most TCR beta V segments showed up in productive rearrangements about 87% or about 30% of the time in an earlier analysis of about 500 of the donors. About 17 rarely observed V segments, including chromosome 9 orphons, were excluded from the earlier analysis of some 590 of the donors because counts were too low. The only immune exposure information available for the cohort was CMV serostatus. The authors suggested that the approach could potentially be extended to other disease states and immunological phenotypes. Correlated functional status among segregating V segments might reflect linkage disequilibrium, but an unknown experimental factor could not be ruled out. Compared with the 666-donor mean, donors in an Asian-associated ancestry cluster had fewer N-insertions in productive TCRs, according to a later genetic analysis. In a later analysis, some 18,000 TCR beta sequences were associated with specific HLA alleles at a false discovery rate of 0.05. The 87-base-pair reads could not distinguish some IMGT-functional V segments, including TRBV6-2 and TRBV6-3, so those segments were excluded. In a later analysis, most CMV-associated TCR beta chains were found to appear HLA-restricted, with HLA associations seemingly driven largely by CMV exposure. A group of highly shared sequence variants was considered likely to be a technical artifact of the sequencing pipeline.

The receptor's source is a female donor in good health and CMV-seronegative. Sequencing was carried out using PBMCs. The chain joins TRBV7-9 to TRBJ1-5, with 8 junctional bases fitting TRBD1. The DNA sequence follows: TGTGCCAGCAGCTTTGGGACAGGCAATAGCAATCAGCCCCAGCATTTT. Its protein product is CASSFGTGNSNQPQHF.